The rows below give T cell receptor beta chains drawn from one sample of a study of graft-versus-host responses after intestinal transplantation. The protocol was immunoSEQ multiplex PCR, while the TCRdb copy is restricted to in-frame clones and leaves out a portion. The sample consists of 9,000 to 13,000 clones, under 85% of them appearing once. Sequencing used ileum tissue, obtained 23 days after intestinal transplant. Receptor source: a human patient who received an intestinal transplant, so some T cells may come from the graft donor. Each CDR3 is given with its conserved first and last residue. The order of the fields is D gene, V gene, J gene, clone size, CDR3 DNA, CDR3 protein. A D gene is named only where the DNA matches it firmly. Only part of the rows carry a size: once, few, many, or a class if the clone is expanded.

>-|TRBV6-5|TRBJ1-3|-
TGTGCCAGCAGTACCCCTGGCTCCTCTGGAAACACCATATATTTT
CASSTPGSSGNTIYF
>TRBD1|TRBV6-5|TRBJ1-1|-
TGTGCCAGCACTCCACAGGGGGTGACGGCTGAAGCTTTCTTT
CASTPQGVTAEAFF
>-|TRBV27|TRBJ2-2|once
TGTGCCAGCAGTCCGGGTACGGGCCTCACCGGGGAGCTGTTTTTT
CASSPGTGLTGELFF
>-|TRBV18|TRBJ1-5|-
TGTGCCAGCTCACCCCTTAGGGCGGATAGCAATCAGCCCCAGCATTTT
CASSPLRADSNQPQHF
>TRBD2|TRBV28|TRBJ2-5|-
TGTGCCAGCAGGGGGGGGTCGACTAGCGGGAGAAAAATGTCAGAGACCCAGTACTTC
CASRGGSTSGRKMSETQYF
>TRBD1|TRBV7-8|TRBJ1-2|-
TGTGCCAGCAGCCTGGGACAGGGTGTCTCCCCATACACCTTC
CASSLGQGVSPYTF
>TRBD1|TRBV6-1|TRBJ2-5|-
TGTGCCAGCAGGTACAGGGGCGGGTCAGAGACCCAGTACTTC
CASRYRGGSETQYF
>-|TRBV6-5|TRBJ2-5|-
TGTGCCAGCGGCCGTGCCGAGACCCAGTACTTC
CASGRAETQYF
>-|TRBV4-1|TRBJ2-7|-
TGCGCCAGCAGCCAAGCCCCTTCCTACGAGCAGTACTTC
CASSQAPSYEQYF
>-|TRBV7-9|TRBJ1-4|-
TGTGCCAGCAGCAAGAGGGAGGAAAAACTGTTTTTT
CASSKREEKLFF
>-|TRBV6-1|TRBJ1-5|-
TGTGCCAGCAGTGAACAAAGCAATCAGCCCCAGCATTTT
CASSEQSNQPQHF
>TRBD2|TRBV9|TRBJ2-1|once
TGTGCCAGCAGCCAAGCAGCGGGAGTAATGAAGAATGAGCAGTTCTTC
CASSQAAGVMKNEQFF
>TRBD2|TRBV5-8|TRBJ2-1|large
TGTGCCAGCAGCCCGGGACTAGCGGGAGTCAATGAGCAGTTCTTC
CASSPGLAGVNEQFF
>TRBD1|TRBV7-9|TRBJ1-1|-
TGTGCCAGCAGCTCGGGACAGGGGGCGAAAGGCACTGAAGCTTTCTTT
CASSSGQGAKGTEAFF
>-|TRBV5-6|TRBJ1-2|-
TGTGCCAGCAGCTTTTGGGCGTTTAGCTATGGCTACACCTTC
CASSFWAFSYGYTF
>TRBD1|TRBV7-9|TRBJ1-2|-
TGTGCCAGCAGCCCAACAGGGGGCCTCTATGGCTACACCTTC
CASSPTGGLYGYTF
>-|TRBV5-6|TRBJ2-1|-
TGTGCCAGCAGCTTCCCCGGTCGGGAGAGCTCCTACAATGAGCAGTTCTTC
CASSFPGRESSYNEQFF
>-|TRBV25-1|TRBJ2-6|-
TGTGCCAGCAGTGAGGTCCGGGGGCCGCCTCCTGGGGCCAACGTCCTGACTTTC
CASSEVRGPPPGANVLTF
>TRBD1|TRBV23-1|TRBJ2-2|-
TGCGCCAGCAGTCAGGGACAGGGGATGCCCGGGGAGCTGTTTTTT
CASSQGQGMPGELFF
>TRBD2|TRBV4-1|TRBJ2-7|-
TGCGCCAGCAGCCAAGATATGATGGCGGGAGGAGACGAGCAGTACTTC
CASSQDMMAGGDEQYF
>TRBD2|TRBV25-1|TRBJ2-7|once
TGTGCCAGCAGTGTAGCGGGAGCCCACGAGCAGTACTTC
CASSVAGAHEQYF